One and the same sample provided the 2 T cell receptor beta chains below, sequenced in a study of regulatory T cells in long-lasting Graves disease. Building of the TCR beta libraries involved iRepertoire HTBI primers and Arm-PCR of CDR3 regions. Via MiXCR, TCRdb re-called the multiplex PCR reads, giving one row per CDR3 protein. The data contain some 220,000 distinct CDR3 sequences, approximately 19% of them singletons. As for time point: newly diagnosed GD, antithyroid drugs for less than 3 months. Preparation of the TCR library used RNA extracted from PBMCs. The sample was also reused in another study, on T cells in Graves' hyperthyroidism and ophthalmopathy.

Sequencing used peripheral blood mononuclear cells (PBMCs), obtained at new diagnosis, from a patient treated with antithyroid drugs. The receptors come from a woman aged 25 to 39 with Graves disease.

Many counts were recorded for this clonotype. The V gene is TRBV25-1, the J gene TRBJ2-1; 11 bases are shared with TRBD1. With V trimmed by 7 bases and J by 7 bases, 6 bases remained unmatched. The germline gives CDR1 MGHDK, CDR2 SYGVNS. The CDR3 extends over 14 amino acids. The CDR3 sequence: CASNGQGAKNEQFF. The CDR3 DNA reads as TGTGCCAGCAACGGACAGGGGGCGAAAAATGAGCAGTTCTTC.

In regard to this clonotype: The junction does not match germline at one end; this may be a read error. CDR3 sequence (DNA): TGTGCCAGCAGTGTACGTCAGGCCTCGTATAATTCACCCCCCCACTTT. It is translated as CASSVRQASYNSPPHF. V gene TRBV2 combines with J gene TRBJ1-6; D unclear. CDR1 is SNHLY and CDR2 is FYNNEI in the germline V gene. The CDR3 has 16 amino acids. Variable domain in full (rest from reference TRBV2 and TRBJ1-6): EPEVTQTPSHQVTQMGQEVILRCVPISNHLYFYWYRQILGQKVEFLVSFYNNEISEKSEIFDDQFSVERPDGSNFTLKIRSTKLEDSAMYFCASSVRQASYNSPPHFGNGTRLTVT.